Listed below are T cell receptor beta chains from one sample, sequenced in a study of glioma-infiltrating T cells after dendritic cell vaccination. Measured with immunoSEQ multiplex PCR; TCRdb has only the in-frame clones, and not every one. Counted here are about 24,000 clones, 89% occurring once; the ten biggest clones make up around 2.9%. This material consisted of blood, taken after dendritic cell vaccination. The source is a human donor with glioblastoma. CDR3s include the opening cysteine and the closing phenylalanine or tryptophan. D genes are given only for firm matches. Clone sizes are given selectively: once, few, many, or a class where the clone is expanded.

D	size	V	CDR3
.	.	TRBV2	CASSGGSETQYF
TRBD2	.	TRBV5-1	CASSPTSGGQLHTQYF
TRBD2	.	TRBV4-2	CASSFSGLAGGTDTQYF
.	.	TRBV20-1	CSAREGDTIYF
TRBD1	.	TRBV5-4	CASSTTGIRETQYF
TRBD2	.	TRBV14	CASSQVAGGTGELFF
TRBD1	.	TRBV5-1	CASSPRGQERQETQYF
TRBD1	.	TRBV13	CASSLGGRGYQPQHF
.	.	TRBV18	CASSPGTGGTEAFF
TRBD1	.	TRBV7-7	CALRRTGGGETQYF
TRBD1	once	TRBV5-1	CASSLSFFATGQMNEQFF
.	.	TRBV7-8	CASSLDSSYEQYF
.	.	TRBV6-1	CASSERGEKLFF
.	.	TRBV6-5	CASNLLGGPQHF
TRBD1	.	TRBV14	CASSHWTGAYEQYF
TRBD1	few	TRBV27	CASRPPGTGSYGYTF
TRBD1	.	TRBV6-1	CASSETGTGVLGGYTF
TRBD2	.	TRBV28	CASSLTASGARETQYF
.	.	TRBV2	CASRGDYNEQFF
.	.	TRBV6-5	CASSLIRVGYNEQFF
TRBD2	.	TRBV7-2	CASSLVGAGGKETQYF
TRBD1	.	TRBV15	CATSRGAGGVETQYF
TRBD2	once	TRBV4-1	CASSQDRGDPRYF
.	once	TRBV9	CASSVGAGSPSDTQYF
.	.	TRBV4-1	CASSQGNTAYEQYF
.	.	TRBV5-5	CASGTGINTGELFF
.	once	TRBV5-5	CASSPVRVVHNEQFF
.	.	TRBV7-8	CASSFGAGWRGTEAFF
.	few	TRBV7-8	CASSLGSSLTDTQYF
TRBD1	.	TRBV5-6	CASSLVTGSSGANVLTF
.	few	TRBV10-3	CAISEIGAPDEQYF
TRBD1	.	TRBV6-4	CASSGSQGGTDTQYF